The clone carrying this T cell receptor (beta chain) came up a few times. Its antigen remains unknown. The source of the sample is a study of blood T cells in healthy people across ages. Findings and caveats of the study: Higher diversity, along with more naive CD4+ cells, distinguished long-lived donors from aged donors.

It was with a sample-barcoded 5' primer and a J-beta primer mix that a second PCR of about 7 to 12 cycles was run. A tag from a template-switch adaptor with 12 random nucleotides marked each cDNA molecule. One entry per CDR3 protein results from TCRdb running MiXCR on the 5' RACE reads. The sample lists over a million distinct CDR3 sequences, under 30% occurring once. CDR1 is ENHRY, CDR2 SYGVKD, per germline. The V and J ends lost 4 bases and 5 bases, in that order; junction bases with no gene match: 7. This CDR3 spans 14 amino acids. The same specimen was also included in a second study, on T cells of mothers and their children. From that paper: Mothers and children who were related shared slightly more overlap than unrelated pairs, but not significantly more.

The sample taken for sequencing was blood. V is TRBV10-3 and J is TRBJ2-7; 8 bases fit TRBD1. The receptor comes from a girl aged 2-10 years in good health. CDR3 coding DNA: TGTGCCATCAGTGGCCGGGACAGGTCGAACGAGCAGTACTTC. Its protein product is CAISGRDRSNEQYF.